These T cell receptor beta chains were read from a single sample in a study of T cells expressing NK-cell markers. TCRdb reprocessed the 5' RACE reads and keeps a single row for each CDR3 protein, giving no DNA. The ten top clones account for roughly 10%, within a sample of 350,000 to 400,000 distinct CDR3 sequences. Sequenced: blood T cells: a sorted CD56 or NKG2C T cell subset, CD4+ or CD8+ T cells, or bulk PBMC T cells (not recorded which). The receptors were gathered from a woman in her 50s in good health. The CDR3 runs from the conserved cysteine through the conserved F or W.

J gene | V gene | CDR3 protein
TRBJ2-3 | TRBV20-1 | CSAQVTSGGYTDTQYF
TRBJ2-1 | TRBV27 | CASSPGLVKFF
TRBJ2-1 | TRBV4-1 | CASSQEGGQSYNEQFF
TRBJ2-1 | TRBV5-5 | CASSGTSMLHEQFF
TRBJ1-2 | TRBV5-1 | CASSELGNYGYTF
TRBJ2-2 | TRBV7-6 | CASSPGTGGFGNTGELFF
TRBJ2-1 | TRBV6-5 | CASSARGSRVGEQFF
TRBJ2-5 | TRBV7-8 | CASSRVTTSVGETQYF
TRBJ2-3 | TRBV9 | CASSTQGRGTSTDTQYF
TRBJ2-3 | TRBV7-9 | CASRDGRDTQYF
TRBJ2-3 | TRBV5-6 | CASSPRASDTQYF
TRBJ2-1 | TRBV30 | CAWTGTPPNEQFF
TRBJ2-1 | TRBV19 | CASSIPGTGKAPYNEQFF
TRBJ2-5 | TRBV4-1 | CASSQTSIPGETQYF
TRBJ2-7 | TRBV3-1 | CASSQRVDEQYF
TRBJ2-7 | TRBV5-1 | CASSPLAGALSGEQYF
TRBJ2-3 | TRBV24-1 | CATSDLGTGTDTQYF
TRBJ1-1 | TRBV29-1 | CSVTVRGQNTEAFF
TRBJ1-4 | TRBV12-5 | CASGSTTGYSEKLFF
TRBJ2-3 | TRBV11-3 | CASGGTSGTDTQYF
TRBJ1-1 | TRBV19 | CASSRSVTEAFF
TRBJ2-1 | TRBV4-1 | CASSQINNEQFF
TRBJ2-1 | TRBV29-1 | CSVEGWRDLYNEQFF
TRBJ2-3 | TRBV11-2 | CASSVKLGAIGADTQYF
TRBJ2-1 | TRBV7-6 | CASSLELAGVENEQFF
TRBJ2-7 | TRBV24-1 | CATSETGTPSSYEQYF
TRBJ2-2 | TRBV6-6 | CASSYLDTGELFF
TRBJ2-5 | TRBV20-1 | CSASGRKETQYF
TRBJ2-1 | TRBV7-9 | CASSLTEVGEQFF
TRBJ1-6 | TRBV5-1 | CASNPTGTGEPLHF
TRBJ2-3 | TRBV24-1 | CATSVAGENTDTQYF
TRBJ1-4 | TRBV7-9 | CASSQKGLEKLFF
TRBJ2-3 | TRBV27 | CASRPRDYTDTQYF
TRBJ1-1 | TRBV12-3/TRBV12-4 | CASSLMVAGTEAFF
TRBJ2-7 | TRBV3-1 | CASSQDRVSEQYF
TRBJ1-5 | TRBV5-5 | CASSLTGRGQPQHF
TRBJ2-5 | TRBV4-1 | CASSQGAFPGLARGRGETQYF
TRBJ2-3 | TRBV29-1 | CSVGGLGSTDTQYF